This T cell receptor beta chain appears in the sequencing data of a study of T-cell memory formation after mild COVID-19. General observations from the study: There were some responding clones in pre-infection memory, which suggested that cross-reactive memory had joined. Day 15 to 85 contracting clones showed balanced CD4/CD8; day 15 to 37 expanders favored CD4+. Proof of SARS-CoV-2 specificity was absent for the second-wave clones that crested on day 37.

A 5'RACE reaction primed in the constant segment made cDNA libraries of TCR alpha and TCR beta, and these carried sample barcodes and UMIs. TCRdb fed the 5' RACE reads into MiXCR, producing one record per CDR3 protein. The sample holds roughly 29,000 distinct CDR3 sequences, around 12% seen once. This clonotype was observed a few times. Its antigen is unknown. Material for sequencing was PBMCs or a T cell subset sorted from them (not recorded which). The sequence was obtained from an adult woman who had mild COVID-19 (a few samples of this study predate the infection). Cell type and time point are not known.

The CDR3 DNA is TGTGCCAGCAGCGCCCTAGCGGCTGCGAACACCGGGGAGCTGTTTTTT. This codes for CASSALAAANTGELFF. The genes are TRBV5-4 and TRBJ2-2; 7 bases match TRBD2. The CDR3 runs 16 residues. Looked up from germline, CDR1 is SGHNT and CDR2 is YYREEE (reference sequence). With 4 bases clipped from V and 0 bases from J, the junction kept 6 bases outside the gene matches. Combining the CDR3 with reference TRBV5-4 and TRBJ2-2 gives the whole variable domain ETGVTQSPTHLIKTRGQQVTLRCSSQSGHNTVSWYQQALGQGPQFIFQYYREEENGRGNFPPRFSGLQFPNYSSELNVNALELDDSALYLCASSALAAANTGELFFGEGSRLTVL.